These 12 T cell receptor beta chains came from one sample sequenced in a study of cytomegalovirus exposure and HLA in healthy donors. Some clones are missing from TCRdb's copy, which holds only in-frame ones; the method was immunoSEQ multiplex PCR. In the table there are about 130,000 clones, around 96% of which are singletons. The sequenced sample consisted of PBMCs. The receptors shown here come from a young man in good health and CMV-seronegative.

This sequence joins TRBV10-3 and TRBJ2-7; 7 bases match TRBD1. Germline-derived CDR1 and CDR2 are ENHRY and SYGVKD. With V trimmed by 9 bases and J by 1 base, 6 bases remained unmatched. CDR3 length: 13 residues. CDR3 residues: CAIGTAPSYEQYF. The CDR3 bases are TGTGCCATTGGGACAGCTCCGTCCTACGAGCAGTACTTC.

The CDR3 DNA is TGTGCCAGCACCCAGGGAGGAAGTAGCAATCAGCCCCAGCATTTT. It is translated as CASTQGGSSNQPQHF. The chain joins TRBV28 to TRBJ1-5, with D perhaps TRBD1 (5 bases). The V and J ends lost 7 bases and 0 bases respectively, with 13 bases between them. Germline CDR1 and CDR2: MDHEN and SYDVKM. The CDR3 extends over 15 amino acids.

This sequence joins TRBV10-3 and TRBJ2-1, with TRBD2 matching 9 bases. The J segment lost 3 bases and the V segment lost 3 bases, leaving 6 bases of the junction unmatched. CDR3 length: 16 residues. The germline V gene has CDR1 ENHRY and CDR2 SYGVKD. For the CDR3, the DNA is TGTGCCATCAGTGACCGTAGACTAGCGGACTACAATGAGCAGTTCTTC. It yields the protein CAISDRRLADYNEQFF.

CDR3 loop: CASSLASDRQETQYF. As DNA, the CDR3 is TGCGCCAGCAGCTTGGCCAGTGATCGTCAAGAGACCCAGTACTTC. The J gene is TRBJ2-5, the V gene TRBV5-1; no definite D call. This CDR3 has 15 residues. Trimming removed 0 bases from V and 2 bases from J, with 11 bases in between. Germline CDR1 SGHRS, CDR2 YFSETQ.

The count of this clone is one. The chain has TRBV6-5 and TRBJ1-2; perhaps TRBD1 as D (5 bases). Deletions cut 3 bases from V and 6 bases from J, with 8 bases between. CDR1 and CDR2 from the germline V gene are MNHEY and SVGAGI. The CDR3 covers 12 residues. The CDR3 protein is CASSYAGNGYTF. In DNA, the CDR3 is TGTGCCAGCAGTTATGCAGGGAATGGCTACACCTTC.

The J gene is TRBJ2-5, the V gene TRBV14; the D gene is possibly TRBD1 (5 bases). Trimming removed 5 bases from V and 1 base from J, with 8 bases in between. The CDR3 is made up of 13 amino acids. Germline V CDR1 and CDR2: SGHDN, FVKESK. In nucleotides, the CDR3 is TGTGCCAGCAGCTCACAGGTCCAAGAGACCCAGTACTTC. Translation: CASSSQVQETQYF.

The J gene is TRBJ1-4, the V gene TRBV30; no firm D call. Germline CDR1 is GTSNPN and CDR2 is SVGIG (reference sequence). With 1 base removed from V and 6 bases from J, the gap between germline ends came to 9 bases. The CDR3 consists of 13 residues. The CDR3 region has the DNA TGTGCCTGGAGTGGAGGGAGAGATGAAAAACTGTTTTTT. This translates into CAWSGGRDEKLFF.

CDR3: CASSLEGAVNTEAFF. The CDR3 region has the DNA TGTGCCAGCAGTCTTGAGGGAGCGGTGAACACTGAAGCTTTCTTT. This chain links TRBV2 with TRBJ1-1, with D unclear. Trimming stripped 5 bases from V and 0 bases from J, with 13 bases between. Per the germline V gene, CDR1 is SNHLY and CDR2 is FYNNEI. The CDR3 sequence is 15 residues long.

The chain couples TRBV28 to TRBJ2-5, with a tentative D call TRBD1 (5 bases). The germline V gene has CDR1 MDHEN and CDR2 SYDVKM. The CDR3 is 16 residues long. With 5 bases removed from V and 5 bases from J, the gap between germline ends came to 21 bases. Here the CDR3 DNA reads TGTGCCAGCAGTCGCCCGGACACCTCGAAGGAGGAGACCCAGTACTTC. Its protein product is CASSRPDTSKEETQYF.

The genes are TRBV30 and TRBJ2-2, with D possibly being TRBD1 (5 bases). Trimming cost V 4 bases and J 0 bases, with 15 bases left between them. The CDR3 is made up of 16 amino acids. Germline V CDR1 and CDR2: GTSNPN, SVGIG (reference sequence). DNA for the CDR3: TGTGCCTGGACAGGGTGGACCTCTACGAACACCGGGGAGCTGTTTTTT. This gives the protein CAWTGWTSTNTGELFF.

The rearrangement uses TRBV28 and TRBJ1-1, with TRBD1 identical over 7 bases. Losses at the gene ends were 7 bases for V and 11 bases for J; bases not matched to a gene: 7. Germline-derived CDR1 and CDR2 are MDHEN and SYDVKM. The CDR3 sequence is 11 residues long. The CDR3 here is CASTTTGVAFF. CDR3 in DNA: TGTGCCAGCACCACTACAGGGGTCGCTTTCTTT.

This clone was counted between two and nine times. The CDR3 nucleotides are TGCGCCAGCAGCCACCCGACTAGCGGGAGATCCACAGATACGCAGTATTTT. Amino acids: CASSHPTSGRSTDTQYF. V and J are TRBV4-1 and TRBJ2-3, with 12 bases matching TRBD2. The CDR3 runs to 17 residues. Per the germline V gene, CDR1 is MGHRA and CDR2 is YSYEKL. The V gene end was trimmed by 3 bases and the J gene end by 2 bases; junction bases not matched to a gene: 6.